This entry lists 9 T cell receptor beta chains sequenced from one sample in a study of blood T cell repertoires in COVID-19. Generated by immunoSEQ multiplex PCR, the TCRdb table keeps only in-frame clones and is missing some. The table has a few hundred thousand clones, 86% seen once. Material for sequencing was peripheral blood. The receptors here all came from a woman between 50 and 59 years old with acute or convalescent COVID-19.

In its sample, this clone was seen once. The rearrangement joins TRBV3-1 (or the pseudogene TRBV3-2) to TRBJ1-2; tentatively, D is TRBD1 (5 bases). V lost 0 bases to trimming and J lost 8 bases, with 13 bases between them. CDR1 and CDR2 (germline): LGHDT, YNNKEL (reference sequence). The CDR3 loop spans 14 amino acids. The DNA of the CDR3 is TGTGCCAGCAGCCAAGATAAAGGGGCGGGAGGCTACACCTTC. Amino acids: CASSQDKGAGGYTF.

This clone has a single count. This sequence joins TRBV7-9 and TRBJ1-2; D is perhaps TRBD1 (5 bases). Per germline, CDR1 SEHNR and CDR2 FQNEAQ (reference sequence). Trimming removed 5 bases at V and 5 bases at J, with 15 bases between. CDR3 length: 14 amino acids. CDR3 residues: CASSPASDSYGYTF. The CDR3 DNA follows: TGTGCCAGCAGCCCCGCCTCCGACAGTTATGGCTACACCTTC.

This clone was recorded a few times. This chain uses TRBV27 with TRBJ1-1; D possibly corresponds to TRBD1 (6 bases). Per the germline V gene, CDR1 is MNHEY and CDR2 is SMNVEV (reference sequence). The ends were cut back, 6 bases at V and 1 base at J, with 12 bases in the middle. CDR3 size: 14 residues. The CDR3 DNA is TGTGCCAGCAGCCTGGGGGGGGCGAACACTGAAGCTTTCTTT. Protein: CASSLGGANTEAFF.

The gene calls are TRBV28 and TRBJ1-1, with D possibly TRBD1 on 5 matching bases. CDR3 length: 13 amino acids. Germline CDR1 and CDR2: MDHEN and SYDVKM. Trimming removed 5 bases at V and 0 bases at J, with 7 bases between. The CDR3 region has the DNA TGTGCCAGCAGTGGGGCAATGAACACTGAAGCTTTCTTT. Encoded protein: CASSGAMNTEAFF.

This clone was seen a single time. The chain joins TRBV6-5 to TRBJ2-7, with D maybe TRBD2 (6 bases). The CDR3 has 14 residues. The V and J ends lost 0 bases and 2 bases respectively, with 8 bases between them. Looked up from germline, CDR1 is MNHEY and CDR2 is SVGAGI. The CDR3 nucleotides read TGTGCCAGCAGTTACTCGCGGGGTGCCTACGAGCAGTACTTC. Translated: CASSYSRGAYEQYF.

This clone has more than one count but fewer than ten. The V call is TRBV11-1, the J call TRBJ2-7, with 8 bases matching TRBD2. Per germline, CDR1 SGHAT and CDR2 FQDESV (reference sequence). This CDR3 comprises 14 residues. The junction had 5 bases not matched to a gene; V was cut back by 5 bases and J by 2 bases. The CDR3 DNA reads as TGTGCCAGCAGCCAACGACTAGCGCCCTACGAGCAGTACTTC. Translation gives CASSQRLAPYEQYF.

This chain joins TRBV3-1 (or the pseudogene TRBV3-2) and TRBJ2-7; tentative D call: TRBD2 (5 bases). The CDR3 has 14 amino acids. V gave up 1 base and J gave up 6 bases, with 13 bases separating them. Germline values: CDR1 LGHDT, CDR2 YNNKEL (reference sequence). CDR3 sequence reads: CASSQGRASLEQYF. As DNA, the CDR3 is TGTGCCAGCAGCCAAGGGCGGGCTTCCCTCGAGCAGTACTTC.

As regards this clone: Other DNA sequences within the sample encode an identical CDR3. The chain links TRBV10-3 to TRBJ2-1; D remains ambiguous. The CDR3 is 13 residues long. Germline values: CDR1 ENHRY, CDR2 SYGVKD. V was clipped by 0 bases and J by 8 bases, with 8 bases between them. The CDR3 region is CAISESTVDEQFF. The CDR3 DNA reads TGTGCCATCAGTGAGTCTACTGTCGATGAGCAGTTCTTC.

This chain uses TRBV6-5 with TRBJ1-4; 7 bases align to TRBD1. Germline assignment: CDR1 MNHEY and CDR2 SVGAGI. The ends lost 7 bases at V and 8 bases at J; junction bases unmatched: 10. The CDR3 contains 14 residues. CDR3 bases: TGTGCCAGCAACCCCGGGACAGCAAAAGAAAAACTGTTTTTT. Its translation is CASNPGTAKEKLFF.